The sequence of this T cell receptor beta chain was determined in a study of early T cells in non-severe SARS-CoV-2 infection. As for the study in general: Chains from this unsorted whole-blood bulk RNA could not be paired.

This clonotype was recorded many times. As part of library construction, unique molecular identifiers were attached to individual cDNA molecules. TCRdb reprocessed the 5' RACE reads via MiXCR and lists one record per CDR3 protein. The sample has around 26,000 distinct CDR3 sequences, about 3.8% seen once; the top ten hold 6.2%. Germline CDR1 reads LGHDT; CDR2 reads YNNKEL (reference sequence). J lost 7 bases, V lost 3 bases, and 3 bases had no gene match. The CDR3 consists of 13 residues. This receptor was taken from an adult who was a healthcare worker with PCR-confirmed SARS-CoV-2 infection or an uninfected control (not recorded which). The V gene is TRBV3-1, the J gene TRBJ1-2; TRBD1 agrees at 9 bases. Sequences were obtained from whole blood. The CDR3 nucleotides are TGTGCCAGCAGCCACGGGACAGGGAGTGGCTACACCTTC. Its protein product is CASSHGTGSGYTF.